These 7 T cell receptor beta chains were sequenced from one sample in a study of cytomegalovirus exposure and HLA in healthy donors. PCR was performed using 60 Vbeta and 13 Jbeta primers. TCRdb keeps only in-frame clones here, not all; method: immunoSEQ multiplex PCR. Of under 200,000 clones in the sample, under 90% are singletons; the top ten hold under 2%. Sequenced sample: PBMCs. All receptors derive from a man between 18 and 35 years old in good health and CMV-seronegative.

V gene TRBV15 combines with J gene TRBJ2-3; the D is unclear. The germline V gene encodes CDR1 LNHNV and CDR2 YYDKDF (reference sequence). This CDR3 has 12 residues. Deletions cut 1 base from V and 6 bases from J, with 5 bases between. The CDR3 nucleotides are TGTGCCACCAGCAGAGTCGGGGATACGCAGTATTTT. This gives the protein CATSRVGDTQYF.

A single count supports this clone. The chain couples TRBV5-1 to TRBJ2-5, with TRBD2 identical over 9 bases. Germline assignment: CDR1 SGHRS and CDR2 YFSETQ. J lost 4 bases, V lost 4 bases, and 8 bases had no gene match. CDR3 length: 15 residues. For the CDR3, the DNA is TGCGCCAGCAGCCCTAGCGGGGATGGTGGAGAGACCCAGTACTTC. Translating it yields CASSPSGDGGETQYF.

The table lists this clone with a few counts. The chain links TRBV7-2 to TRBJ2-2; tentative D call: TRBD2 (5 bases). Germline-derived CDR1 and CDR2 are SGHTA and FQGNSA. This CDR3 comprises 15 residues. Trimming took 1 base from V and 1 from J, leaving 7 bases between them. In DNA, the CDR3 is TGTGCCAGCAGCTTAGGAGGGAGGAACACCGGGGAGCTGTTTTTT. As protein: CASSLGGRNTGELFF.

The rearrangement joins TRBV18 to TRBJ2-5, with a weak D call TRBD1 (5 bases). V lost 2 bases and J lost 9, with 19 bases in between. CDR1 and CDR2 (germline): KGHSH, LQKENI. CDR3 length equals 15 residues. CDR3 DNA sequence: TGTGCCAGCTCACCAAGGGGTCGAGAAGGGGCTGCCCAGTACTTC. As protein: CASSPRGREGAAQYF. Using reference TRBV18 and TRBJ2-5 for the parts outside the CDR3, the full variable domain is NAGVMQNPRHLVRRRGQEARLRCSPMKGHSHVYWYRQLPEEGLKFMVYLQKENIIDESGMPKERFSAEFPKEGPSILRIQQVVRGDSAAYFCASSPRGREGAAQYFGPGTRLLVL.

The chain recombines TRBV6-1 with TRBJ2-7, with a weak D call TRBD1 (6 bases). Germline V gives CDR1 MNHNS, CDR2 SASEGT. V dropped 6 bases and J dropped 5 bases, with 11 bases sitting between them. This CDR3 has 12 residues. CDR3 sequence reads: CASSRNRDEQYF. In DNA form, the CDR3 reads TGTGCCAGCAGCCGAAACAGGGACGAGCAGTACTTC.

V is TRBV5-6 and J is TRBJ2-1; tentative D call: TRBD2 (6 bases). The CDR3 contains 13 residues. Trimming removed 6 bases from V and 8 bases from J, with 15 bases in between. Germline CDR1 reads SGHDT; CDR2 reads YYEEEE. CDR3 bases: TGTGCCAGCACAACAGGTTGGGGGGATGAGCAGTTCTTC. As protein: CASTTGWGDEQFF.

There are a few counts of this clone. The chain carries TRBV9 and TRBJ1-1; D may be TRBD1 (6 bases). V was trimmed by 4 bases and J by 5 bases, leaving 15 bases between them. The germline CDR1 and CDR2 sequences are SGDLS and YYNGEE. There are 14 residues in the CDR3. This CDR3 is CASSPIRGETEAFF. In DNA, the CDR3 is TGTGCCAGCAGCCCCATCAGGGGAGAGACTGAAGCTTTCTTT.